This passage covers 11 T cell receptor beta chains from one sample sequenced in a study of human T cells and chemical hapten exposure. TCRdb re-called the RACE reads through MiXCR, storing one row per CDR3 protein. Among approximately 57,000 distinct CDR3 sequences listed, approximately 9.3% were seen once. As for time point: patch test 1, 2 weeks after DPC sensitization. Treatment noted: therapeutic diphenylcyclopropenone sensitization with weekly scalp DPC. The sequencing used whole blood, collected in connection with sensitization to the hapten diphenylcyclopropenone (DPC). All receptors derive from a woman in her 40s with alopecia areata. Some clones in this sample may be carry-over from other donors' samples.

This clonotype was detected ten times or more. CDR3 in amino acids: CASSQDHNSAGISYNEQFF. CDR3 nucleotides: TGCGCCAGCAGCCAAGATCATAATTCGGCGGGGATCTCCTACAATGAGCAGTTCTTC. The gene calls are TRBV4-1 and TRBJ2-1, with a possible D match to TRBD2 (6 bases). V lost 0 bases to trimming and J lost 0 bases, with 18 bases between them. This CDR3 has 19 residues. The germline V gene encodes CDR1 MGHRA and CDR2 YSYEKL.

The rearrangement links TRBV9 to TRBJ2-3; the match to TRBD2 covers 9 bases. This CDR3 has 16 residues. After removal of 4 bases from V and 1 base from J, the junction contained 7 bases not matched to a gene. CDR1 and CDR2 from the germline V gene are SGDLS and YYNGEE. The CDR3 DNA follows: TGTGCCAGCAGCTTTCCAATAGCGGGGGGCACAGATACGCAGTATTTT. Amino acids: CASSFPIAGGTDTQYF.

This clonotype has ten or more counts. The chain links TRBV7-9 to TRBJ2-7; D remains unclear. With 3 bases removed from V and 5 bases from J, the gap between germline ends came to 8 bases. The CDR3 runs to 12 residues. Germline V gives CDR1 SEHNR, CDR2 FQNEAQ (reference sequence). The CDR3, as DNA: TGTGCCAGCAGCTTGCTGAACCACGAGCAGTACTTC. Its protein is CASSLLNHEQYF.

This clonotype was counted many times. This CDR3 is CASSQDGAAYSPLHF. CDR3 bases: TGCGCCAGCAGCCAAGATGGTGCCGCCTATTCACCCCTCCACTTT. The V and J genes are TRBV4-1 and TRBJ1-6; no clear D. Looked up from germline, CDR1 is MGHRA and CDR2 is YSYEKL. V lost 0 bases and J 8 bases, leaving 11 bases between the germline ends. The CDR3 is 15 residues long.

This clonotype has ten or more counts. DNA for the CDR3: TGTGCCAGCAGAAGTATTGAAAAACTGTTTTTT. This sequence encodes CASRSIEKLFF. This chain joins TRBV28 and TRBJ1-4; D is undetermined. Germline CDR1 reads MDHEN; CDR2 reads SYDVKM. The CDR3 consists of 11 residues. Trimming left V 6 bases short and J 7 bases short, with 6 bases between.

The table lists this clonotype with many counts. The J gene is TRBJ2-3, the V gene TRBV6-1; tentatively, D is TRBD1 (5 bases). CDR3 size: 14 residues. In germline, CDR1 is MNHNS, CDR2 SASEGT. With 0 bases removed from V and 5 bases from J, the gap between germline ends came to 9 bases. This chain's CDR3 is CASSEANRGDTQYF. In nucleotides, the CDR3 is TGTGCCAGCAGTGAAGCGAATAGGGGAGATACGCAGTATTTT.

J is TRBJ1-3 and V is TRBV6-5; D is unresolved. The V and J ends lost 4 bases and 0 bases respectively, with 28 bases between them. The germline V gene encodes CDR1 MNHEY and CDR2 SVGAGI. The CDR3 is made up of 21 amino acids. CDR3 bases: TGTGCCAGCAGTTTCCCGGACGGTCGAGGATCCACCGAAAACTCTGGAAACACCATATATTTT. Translation gives CASSFPDGRGSTENSGNTIYF.

This chain connects TRBV7-2 to TRBJ2-3; the match to TRBD2 covers 10 bases. The CDR3 runs 14 residues. V dropped 4 bases and J dropped 8; count of bases not matched to a gene: 6. CDR1 and CDR2 (germline): SGHTA, FQGNSA. The CDR3 DNA reads as TGTGCCAGCAGCTCCCCGGGACTAGCGATTACGCAGTATTTT. Amino acids: CASSSPGLAITQYF.

This clonotype was detected many times. The genes are TRBV6-2 or TRBV6-3 and TRBJ1-5; D is uncertain. This CDR3 comprises 14 residues. Germline V gives CDR1 MNHEY, CDR2 SVGEGT. V lost 0 bases and J lost 4, with 7 bases in between. CDR3 amino acids: CASSYSPENQPQHF. The CDR3 region has the DNA TGTGCCAGCAGTTACTCTCCAGAGAATCAGCCCCAGCATTTT.

This chain joins TRBV13 and TRBJ2-7; 15 bases are shared with TRBD2. This CDR3 has 17 amino acids. The germline CDR1 and CDR2 sequences are PRHDT and FYEKMQ (reference sequence). Germline trimming cut 5 bases from V and 2 bases from J; bases unmatched to any gene: 7. Here the CDR3 DNA reads TGTGCCAGCAGCCACGGGACTAGCGGGGGGTTGGCCTACGAGCAGTACTTC. Its translation is CASSHGTSGGLAYEQYF. The variable domain in full, completed from reference TRBV13 and TRBJ2-7, reads AAGVIQSPRHLIKEKRETATLKCYPIPRHDTVYWYQQGPGQDPQFLISFYEKMQSDKGSIPDRFSAQQFSDYHSELNMSSLELGDSALYFCASSHGTSGGLAYEQYFGPGTRLTVT.

This clonotype was found many times. V usage is TRBV4-3 and J usage is TRBJ2-3; D is unclear. This CDR3 has 16 amino acids. V was trimmed by 2 bases and J by 4 bases, leaving 16 bases between them. CDR1 and CDR2 (germline): LGHNA, YSLEER. The CDR3 loop reads CASSQSPSDTSDTQYF. DNA for the CDR3: TGCGCCAGCAGCCAAAGTCCGTCCGACACCTCAGATACGCAGTATTTT.